One sample yielded the 6 T cell receptor beta chains listed below, sequenced in a study of T cell repertoires in cytomegalovirus infection. Their antigens are not known. TCRdb fed the reads into MiXCR, producing one record per CDR3 protein. The sample holds a few hundred thousand distinct CDR3 sequences, roughly 43% seen once. Material: cultured PBMCs, obtained from culture after CMV antigen stimulation. These TCRs come from a human donor in good health (CMV status not recorded). Some clones in this sample may be carry-over from other donors' samples.

This clonotype was found many times. This chain joins TRBV7-2 and TRBJ1-5, with 7 bases matching TRBD1. Germline lookup yields CDR1 SGHTA and CDR2 FQGNSA. The V segment lost 5 bases and the J segment 5 bases; nucleotides outside the gene matches: 9. The CDR3 covers 15 residues. In DNA, the CDR3 is TGTGCCAGCAGCGTCTTACAGGGGCCCGATCAGCCCCAGCATTTT. Protein sequence: CASSVLQGPDQPQHF.

This chain uses TRBV10-3 with TRBJ1-2; a weak D match, TRBD1 (6 bases). Germline-derived CDR1 and CDR2 are ENHRY and SYGVKD. The CDR3 covers 14 residues. V gave up 2 bases and J gave up 8 bases, with 15 bases separating them. The CDR3 region is CAISEARGMDGYTF. The CDR3 DNA is TGTGCCATCAGTGAGGCCAGGGGCATGGACGGCTACACCTTC.

The sample holds a few counts of this clonotype. This chain links TRBV7-2 with TRBJ2-1; 8 bases match TRBD1. Germline V gene lookup returns CDR1 SGHTA and CDR2 FQGNSA. The CDR3 runs to 15 residues. The trim removed 8 bases at V and 4 bases at J, leaving 10 bases unmatched. CDR3 nucleotide sequence: TGTGCCAGCGGCCTGAGGACAGGGCTTTACAATGAGCAGTTCTTC. It translates to CASGLRTGLYNEQFF.

The V call is TRBV4-1, the J call TRBJ1-5; 10 positions agree with TRBD1. The CDR3 is 14 amino acids. V trimming: 4 bases; J trimming: 6 bases; junction bases outside the gene matches: 3. Germline-derived CDR1 and CDR2 are MGHRA and YSYEKL. The CDR3 loop reads CASSPGTGAQPQHF. The CDR3 nucleotides read TGCGCCAGCAGCCCCGGGACAGGGGCTCAGCCCCAGCATTTT.

The chain uses TRBV7-2 and TRBJ2-7, with no clear D. V was pared by 2 bases and J by 7 bases, with 6 bases between. The CDR3 extends over 11 amino acids. The germline V gene encodes CDR1 SGHTA and CDR2 FQGNSA. The DNA of the CDR3 is TGTGCCAGCAGCTTATTACTAGAGCAGTACTTC. Translation: CASSLLLEQYF.

This chain uses TRBV4-2 with TRBJ2-1; 15 positions match TRBD2. This CDR3 is built from 17 residues. Germline assignment: CDR1 LGHNA and CDR2 YNFKEQ. V trimming: 2 bases; J trimming: 10 bases; junction bases outside the gene matches: 9. The CDR3 loop reads CASSQKTGTSGGKEQFF. The CDR3 DNA sequence: TGTGCCAGCAGCCAAAAGACCGGGACTAGCGGGGGGAAGGAGCAGTTCTTC.